This T cell receptor (beta chain) was retrieved from a study of CD4 T cells in relation to SARS-CoV-2 and coronaviruses. Study-wide background: The HLA restriction of the shared crossreactive spike epitopes was mapped.

The CDR3 is 14 residues long. In germline, CDR1 is SGHRS, CDR2 YFSETQ. Trimming removed 3 bases from V and 12 bases from J; junction bases left unmatched: 7. CEF-cultured naive and memory CD4+ T cell DNA got survey-level sequencing. TCRdb's table, derived via immunoSEQ multiplex PCR, lists solely in-frame clones and lacks some. The sample consists of about 41,000 clones, 84% of them appearing once. Whole-study results and caveats: Compared with monoreactive clones, crossreactive clones showed significantly weaker SARS-CoV-2 expansion.

Sorted naive or memory CD4+ cells met CEF peptides for approximately nine days. Note on this clone: Its target is not known.

The sequence came from an adult with COVID-19. The V call is TRBV5-1, the J call TRBJ2-1; 12 bases match TRBD2. The sequencing input was naive CD4+ T cells from PBMCs, cultured in vitro. Noted subset: naive CD4+ T cells isolated by negative enrichment. CDR3 DNA sequence: TGCGCCAGCAGCTACGGGACTAGCGGGCTGGGGCAGTTCTTC. This encodes CASSYGTSGLGQFF.